This is a list of T cell receptor beta chains from one sample in a study of T cells in localized non-small cell lung cancer. Sequenced by immunoSEQ multiplex PCR; TCRdb stores in-frame clones only, minus some. The sample lists tens of thousands of clones; over 75% were seen once. The sample consisted of peripheral blood, taken before any cancer treatment. The receptor set was obtained from a male donor older than 55 with stage I squamous cell lung carcinoma. Both conserved end residues are part of each CDR3. D genes are given only for firm matches. Clone size, where shown, is once, few, many, or a class for clones that have expanded.

d_gene,abundance,j_gene,len,v_gene,CDR3aa,CDR3nt
.,.,TRBJ2-7,13,TRBV19,CASSTGLPGEQYF,TGTGCCAGTAGCACGGGACTCCCGGGGGAGCAGTACTTC
.,.,TRBJ1-2,14,TRBV6-6,CASRHFLSQVGYTF,TGTGCCAGCAGACACTTCCTCTCACAGGTCGGCTACACCTTC
.,once,TRBJ2-5,12,TRBV18,CASSPFKETQYF,TGTGCCAGCTCACCGTTCAAAGAGACCCAGTACTTC
.,.,TRBJ2-3,15,TRBV27,CASRDPQGSTDTQYF,TGTGCCAGCAGGGACCCACAGGGATCTACAGATACGCAGTATTTT
TRBD2,once,TRBJ2-1,16,TRBV29-1,CSVEDHGSGSGNEQFF,TGCAGCGTTGAAGATCACGGGAGCGGGAGCGGTAATGAGCAGTTCTTC
.,.,TRBJ1-2,13,TRBV6-1,CASSESPGRGYTF,TGTGCCAGCAGTGAGAGCCCCGGTAGGGGCTACACCTTC
.,.,TRBJ2-2,14,TRBV2,CASSERAGPGELFF,TGTGCCAGCAGTGAAAGGGCGGGACCTGGGGAGCTGTTTTTT
.,.,TRBJ1-1,14,TRBV7-9,CASSVPRENTEAFF,TGTGCCAGCAGCGTCCCCAGGGAGAACACTGAAGCTTTCTTT
TRBD1,once,TRBJ1-5,17,TRBV18,CASSRGTGGQGNQPQHF,TGTGCCAGCTCAAGAGGGACAGGGGGTCAGGGCAATCAGCCCCAGCATTTT
.,.,TRBJ2-7,14,TRBV7-2,CASSFEGRVYEQYF,TGTGCCAGCAGCTTCGAAGGCCGAGTCTACGAGCAGTACTTC
.,.,TRBJ1-2,13,TRBV4-3,CASSLGGGYGYTF,TGCGCCAGCAGCTTGGGGGGAGGCTATGGCTACACCTTC
TRBD1,.,TRBJ1-1,14,TRBV2,CASSAQDRGTEAFF,TGTGCCAGCAGTGCACAAGACAGGGGTACTGAAGCTTTCTTT
TRBD1,.,TRBJ2-5,13,TRBV7-3,CASSFTGGETQYF,TGTGCCAGCAGCTTTACAGGGGGAGAGACCCAGTACTTC
.,.,TRBJ1-2,13,TRBV2,CASSEAPNYGYTF,TGTGCCAGCAGTGAAGCGCCTAACTATGGCTACACCTTC
TRBD1,.,TRBJ2-7,14,TRBV6-1,CASTRDRGRNEQYF,TGTGCCAGCACCCGGGACAGGGGGCGCAACGAGCAGTACTTC
TRBD1,.,TRBJ1-1,14,TRBV2,CASSGERGLTEAFF,TGTGCCAGCAGTGGGGAAAGGGGGCTTACTGAAGCTTTCTTT
.,.,TRBJ1-1,14,TRBV6-5,CASSYSKINTEAFF,TGTGCCAGCAGTTACTCGAAAATAAACACTGAAGCTTTCTTT
TRBD1,once,TRBJ1-2,14,TRBV30,CAWGTELTNYGYTF,TGTGCCTGGGGGACAGAACTTACTAACTATGGCTACACCTTC
.,.,TRBJ2-6,16,TRBV5-1,CASSPPRGSGANVLTF,TGCGCCAGCAGCCCCCCTAGGGGATCTGGGGCCAACGTCCTGACTTTC
TRBD2,.,TRBJ2-3,15,TRBV19,CASSVRGGGADTQYF,TGTGCCAGTAGTGTCCGGGGGGGCGGAGCAGATACGCAGTATTTT
.,.,TRBJ2-2,15,TRBV6-6,CASSYRQGWTGELFF,TGTGCCAGCAGTTACCGGCAGGGTTGGACCGGGGAGCTGTTTTTT
TRBD1,.,TRBJ1-2,16,TRBV15,CATSKTGAVSPYGYTF,TGTGCCACCAGCAAGACAGGGGCGGTATCACCCTATGGCTACACCTTC
.,once,TRBJ2-5,16,TRBV14,CASSPFGGAPGETQYF,TGTGCCAGCAGCCCCTTCGGGGGCGCGCCGGGAGAGACCCAGTACTTC
.,.,TRBJ1-5,12,TRBV2,CASRETPGPQHF,TGTGCCAGCAGGGAGACGCCAGGGCCCCAGCATTTT
.,once,TRBJ2-2,14,TRBV5-1,CASSLVDLTGELFF,TGCGCCAGCAGCTTGGTGGACCTCACCGGGGAGCTGTTTTTT
TRBD2,.,TRBJ2-5,16,TRBV5-1,CASSHGTSIFRETQYF,TGCGCCAGCAGCCACGGGACTAGCATCTTTAGAGAGACCCAGTACTTC
.,once,TRBJ1-6,15,TRBV30,CAWNLLGTENSPLHF,TGTGCCTGGAACCTACTCGGTACTGAGAATTCACCCCTCCACTTT
.,.,TRBJ1-2,14,TRBV7-9,CASSLDGGPYGYTF,TGTGCCAGCAGCTTAGACGGGGGCCCCTATGGCTACACCTTC
.,.,TRBJ1-2,13,TRBV30,CAWAGALNYGYTF,TGTGCCTGGGCGGGGGCACTGAACTATGGCTACACCTTC
TRBD1,.,TRBJ1-5,15,TRBV19,CASSISGTGEQPQHF,TGTGCCAGTAGTATTTCCGGGACAGGGGAGCAGCCCCAGCATTTT
.,.,TRBJ2-7,14,TRBV19,CASSGTRKRDEQYF,TGTGCCAGTAGCGGGACCCGCAAAAGGGACGAGCAGTACTTC
.,.,TRBJ2-6,13,TRBV19,CASVGQGANVLTF,TGTGCCAGTGTCGGGCAGGGGGCCAACGTCCTGACTTTC
TRBD2,.,TRBJ2-3,13,TRBV6-1,CASRRAGGDTQYF,TGTGCCAGCAGAAGGGCGGGGGGAGATACGCAGTATTTT
.,.,TRBJ1-1,13,TRBV5-8,CASSLNWGTEAFF,TGTGCCAGCAGCTTGAACTGGGGGACAGAAGCTTTCTTT
.,few,TRBJ2-1,14,TRBV5-1,CASSLQGRYNEQFF,TGCGCCAGCAGCTTGCAGGGGAGGTACAATGAGCAGTTCTTC
.,.,TRBJ1-5,15,TRBV5-5,CASSFASGSNQPQHF,TGTGCCAGCAGCTTTGCCTCAGGTTCCAATCAGCCCCAGCATTTT
.,.,TRBJ1-1,15,TRBV4-1,CASSFNLGGFPEAFF,TGCGCCAGCAGCTTCAACCTAGGCGGGTTCCCTGAAGCTTTCTTT
.,.,TRBJ1-2,15,TRBV5-1,CASSPTMGLTYGYTF,TGCGCCAGCAGCCCCACTATGGGATTAACCTATGGCTACACCTTC
TRBD1,once,TRBJ1-2,13,TRBV30,CAWSQGANYGYTF,TGTGCCTGGAGCCAGGGGGCGAACTATGGCTACACCTTC
.,few,TRBJ1-1,15,TRBV18,CASSPTFNENTEAFF,TGTGCCAGCTCACCAACGTTTAACGAGAACACTGAAGCTTTCTTT
TRBD2,.,TRBJ2-3,15,TRBV5-1,CASSLGLAGPDTQYF,TGCGCCAGCAGCTTGGGACTAGCGGGGCCCGATACGCAGTATTTT
.,.,TRBJ1-2,14,TRBV9,CASSPSTRGTGYTF,TGTGCCAGCAGCCCATCAACCAGGGGCACGGGCTACACCTTC
.,.,TRBJ1-2,13,TRBV5-4,CASSSPARGGYTF,TGTGCCAGCAGCTCCCCCGCTAGAGGTGGCTACACCTTC
.,.,TRBJ2-7,14,TRBV7-9,CASSQRGTHYEQYF,TGTGCCAGCAGCCAACGGGGGACCCACTACGAGCAGTACTTC
.,.,TRBJ1-4,16,TRBV7-8,CASSLARGRAYEKLFF,TGTGCCAGCAGCTTAGCGCGGGGTCGGGCCTATGAAAAACTGTTTTTT
.,.,TRBJ2-1,12,TRBV5-8,CASSLWDGEQFF,TGTGCCAGCAGCTTGTGGGATGGTGAGCAGTTCTTC
TRBD1,.,TRBJ2-5,14,TRBV29-1,CSVRTGGAGETQYF,TGCAGCGTTAGGACAGGGGGCGCCGGGGAGACCCAGTACTTC